These 32 T cell receptor beta chains originate from one sample sequenced in a study of blood T cell repertoires in COVID-19. Assay: immunoSEQ multiplex PCR; the TCRdb copy retains only in-frame clones and omits some. The sample contains 50,000 to 65,000 clones, 81% of which appear only once. Sequencing was carried out using peripheral blood. The receptors derive from a woman aged 60 to 75 with acute or convalescent COVID-19.

J is TRBJ1-1 and V is TRBV14, with D possibly being TRBD1 (6 bases). CDR1 is SGHDN and CDR2 is FVKESK in the germline V gene. Deletions cut 4 bases from V and 3 bases from J, with 12 bases between. The CDR3 runs 14 residues. The CDR3 reads CASSLTRGYTEAFF. DNA for the CDR3: TGTGCCAGCAGCCTTACCAGGGGATACACTGAAGCTTTCTTT.

This clone has a single count. This chain uses TRBV19 with TRBJ1-2; the D gene is possibly TRBD1 (5 bases). V lost 5 bases and J 0 bases, leaving 16 bases between the germline ends. CDR1 is LNHDA and CDR2 is SQIVND in the germline V gene (reference sequence). The CDR3 has 16 residues. The CDR3 region has the DNA TGTGCCAGTAGTTCCCGGGGGGAGGCTGCTAACTATGGCTACACCTTC. Translation: CASSSRGEAANYGYTF.

The CDR3 bases are TGTGCCAGCAGTTCCCCTGCGGGGGGGGAGCAGTACTTC. It specifies CASSSPAGGEQYF. V gene TRBV27 combines with J gene TRBJ2-7, with 9 bases aligning to TRBD2. Germline V lookup: CDR1 MNHEY, CDR2 SMNVEV (reference sequence). The J segment lost 7 bases and the V segment lost 4 bases, leaving 5 bases of the junction unmatched. The CDR3 has 13 residues.

V usage is TRBV6-4 and J usage is TRBJ1-2; D is perhaps TRBD1 (5 bases). V lost 6 bases to trimming and J lost 3 bases, with 11 bases between them. The length of the CDR3 is 13 residues. The germline gives CDR1 MRHNA, CDR2 SNTAGT. CDR3 DNA: TGTGCCAGCAGGCGTGGGGCAGACTATGGCTACACCTTC. Translated, it gives CASRRGADYGYTF.

The chain is built from TRBV7-9 and TRBJ1-5; D is uncertain. The V end lost 4 bases, the J end lost 5 bases, and 9 bases lay between the germline ends. The CDR3 consists of 13 residues. CDR1 and CDR2 (germline): SEHNR, FQNEAQ (reference sequence). The CDR3 DNA reads TGTGCCAGCAGCTCCCAAGGAGATCAGCCCCAGCATTTT. It is translated as CASSSQGDQPQHF.

The chain combines TRBV7-8 with TRBJ1-1, with 7 nucleotides matching TRBD1. The germline CDR1 and CDR2 sequences are SGHVS and FQNEAQ. CDR3 length equals 13 residues. J gave up 7 bases and V 1 base, and 3 bases lay outside the gene matches. CDR3 region: CASSLVQGLEAFF. The CDR3, as DNA: TGTGCCAGCAGCTTAGTACAGGGGCTTGAAGCTTTCTTT.

The J gene is TRBJ1-6, the V gene TRBV5-1; unclear D gene. V lost 0 bases to trimming and J lost 4 bases, with 5 bases between them. CDR1 and CDR2 (germline): SGHRS, YFSETQ. The length of the CDR3 is 14 residues. In DNA, the CDR3 is TGCGCCAGCAGCTTGGAACAGTATAATTCACCCCTCCACTTT. This gives the protein CASSLEQYNSPLHF.

The chain is built from TRBV11-2 and TRBJ2-2; 7 bases fit TRBD1. CDR3 length equals 16 residues. V lost 0 bases, J lost 1 base, and 2 bases stayed unmatched. Germline V gives CDR1 SGHAT, CDR2 FQNNGV. CDR3 DNA sequence: TGTGCCAGCAGCTTAGAGCGGACAGGGAACACCGGGGAGCTGTTTTTT. Protein: CASSLERTGNTGELFF.

This chain joins TRBV25-1 and TRBJ2-7; perhaps TRBD1 as D (5 bases). Trimming left V 6 bases short and J 4 bases short, with 7 bases between. Germline V gene sequence: CDR1 MGHDK, CDR2 SYGVNS. The CDR3 is made up of 11 amino acids. Here the CDR3 DNA reads TGTGCCAGCAGATCAGGGTACGAGCAGTACTTC. Translating it yields CASRSGYEQYF.

The gene calls are TRBV20-1 and TRBJ1-4, with D unresolved. The V and J ends lost 4 bases and 4 bases respectively, with 4 bases between them. Germline loops: CDR1 DFQATT, CDR2 SNEGSKA (reference sequence). The CDR3 consists of 11 residues. The CDR3 nucleotides are TGCAGTGCTAAGAGTAATGAAAAACTGTTTTTT. It is translated as CSAKSNEKLFF.

This clone was picked up a small number of times. The rearrangement uses TRBV5-6 and TRBJ2-7, with 10 bases aligning to TRBD2. The CDR3 spans 15 residues. The V gene's germline CDR1 is SGHDT and CDR2 YYEEEE. V trimming: 4 bases; J trimming: 2 bases; junction bases outside the gene matches: 6. CDR3 loop: CASSMGGTSAYEQYF. The CDR3 DNA reads as TGTGCCAGCAGCATGGGGGGGACTAGCGCCTACGAGCAGTACTTC. Combining the CDR3 with reference TRBV5-6 and TRBJ2-7 gives the whole variable domain DAGVTQSPTHLIKTRGQQVTLRCSPKSGHDTVSWYQQALGQGPQFIFQYYEEEERQRGNFPDRFSGHQFPNYSSELNVNALLLGDSALYLCASSMGGTSAYEQYFGPGTRLTVT.

The CDR3 protein is CASSAILGQSRDYGYTF. As DNA, the CDR3 is TGTGCCAGCAGCGCCATATTAGGACAGTCGAGGGACTATGGCTACACCTTC. The rearrangement joins TRBV9 to TRBJ1-2; D is perhaps TRBD1 (6 bases). V lost 3 bases and J 3 bases, leaving 21 bases between the germline ends. This CDR3 is built from 17 residues. In germline, CDR1 is SGDLS, CDR2 YYNGEE.

V gene TRBV7-6 combines with J gene TRBJ2-7, with 12 bases identical to TRBD1. In germline, CDR1 is SGHVS, CDR2 FNYEAQ. The CDR3 has 15 residues. The V and J ends lost 0 bases and 5 bases, in that order; junction bases with no gene match: 2. CDR3 coding DNA: TGTGCCAGCAGCTTAGCGGGACAGGGGGCAGACGAGCAGTACTTC. Its protein product is CASSLAGQGADEQYF.

The CDR3 spells CASSSPGLAVDEQFF. In DNA form, the CDR3 reads TGTGCCAGCAGCTCCCCGGGACTAGCGGTAGATGAGCAGTTCTTC. The chain joins TRBV6-5 to TRBJ2-1; 11 bases are shared with TRBD2. The V segment lost 6 bases and the J segment 8 bases; nucleotides outside the gene matches: 9. CDR3 size: 15 residues. Per the germline V gene, CDR1 is MNHEY and CDR2 is SVGAGI.

The V call is TRBV9, the J call TRBJ2-7; the match to TRBD1 covers 11 bases. This CDR3 has 15 amino acids. CDR1 is SGDLS and CDR2 is YYNGEE in the germline V gene. V dropped 3 bases and J dropped 2; count of bases not matched to a gene: 4. The CDR3 DNA is TGTGCCAGCAGCGCCCGGGACAGGGGGACCTACGAGCAGTACTTC. Amino acids: CASSARDRGTYEQYF.

The J gene is TRBJ2-1, the V gene TRBV24-1; perhaps TRBD1 as D (6 bases). Germline CDR1 KGHDR, CDR2 SFDVKD. Trimming took off 3 bases at V and 8 bases at J, with 16 bases between the two ends. This CDR3 spans 15 amino acids. The CDR3 DNA follows: TGTGCCACCAGTGATCCACAGGGAATGGGCGATGAGCAGTTCTTC. Translated, it gives CATSDPQGMGDEQFF.

The genes are TRBV3-1 (or the pseudogene TRBV3-2) and TRBJ1-2; D is perhaps TRBD1 (6 bases). V lost 4 bases and J 6 bases, leaving 18 bases between the germline ends. The CDR3 extends over 15 amino acids. The germline CDR1 and CDR2 sequences are LGHDT and YNNKEL (reference sequence). The CDR3 spells CASSRRDIQRDGYTF. CDR3 in DNA: TGTGCCAGCAGCCGACGGGACATCCAAAGGGATGGCTACACCTTC.

The chain combines TRBV5-5 with TRBJ2-2, with 7 positions matching TRBD1. The V gene end was trimmed by 4 bases and the J gene end by 4 bases; junction bases not matched to a gene: 4. The CDR3 is 14 residues long. Germline CDR1 and CDR2: SGHKS and YYEKEE (reference sequence). CDR3 in DNA: TGTGCCAGCAGCACAGCAGGGGGCACCGGGGAGCTGTTTTTT. Protein product: CASSTAGGTGELFF. Based on the CDR3 plus reference TRBV5-5 and TRBJ2-2, the full variable domain is DAGVTQSPTHLIKTRGQQVTLRCSPISGHKSVSWYQQVLGQGPQFIFQYYEKEERGRGNFPDRFSARQFPNYSSELNVNALLLGDSALYLCASSTAGGTGELFFGEGSRLTVL.

The DNA for the CDR3 is TGTGCCAGCAGTCGAGACTCCACTGGGAATGAAAAACTGTTTTTT. Its protein is CASSRDSTGNEKLFF. The chain carries TRBV28 and TRBJ1-4; D unresolved. The CDR3 length is 15 residues. V lost 5 bases to trimming and J lost 5 bases, with 15 bases between them. From germline, CDR1 is MDHEN and CDR2 SYDVKM.

The rearrangement links TRBV19 to TRBJ2-5; TRBD1 agrees at 7 bases. Germline CDR1 and CDR2: LNHDA and SQIVND (reference sequence). This CDR3 region has 14 residues. With V trimmed by 6 bases and J by 5 bases, 9 bases remained unmatched. The CDR3 protein is CASSTTGAGETQYF. DNA of the CDR3: TGTGCCAGTAGCACTACAGGGGCTGGGGAGACCCAGTACTTC.

The rearrangement links TRBV4-1 to TRBJ1-5; 9 bases line up with TRBD1. The CDR3 has 17 amino acids. The germline gives CDR1 MGHRA, CDR2 YSYEKL. J was trimmed by 3 bases and V by 2 bases; bases with no gene match: 8. The CDR3 loop reads CASSQFGGQGLNQPQHF. The CDR3 DNA is TGCGCCAGCAGCCAATTTGGGGGACAGGGACTCAATCAGCCCCAGCATTTT.

The chain recombines TRBV11-3 with TRBJ2-2, with TRBD1 identical over 7 bases. The CDR3 runs to 15 residues. J gave up 7 bases and V 5 bases, and 10 bases lay outside the gene matches. The germline gives CDR1 SGHNT, CDR2 YENEEA. The DNA of the CDR3 is TGTGCCAGCAGCCGCAACGACAGGGCCGACGGGGAGCTGTTTTTT. This sequence encodes CASSRNDRADGELFF. Complete variable domain (other parts from reference TRBV11-3 and TRBJ2-2): EAGVVQSPRYKIIEKKQPVAFWCNPISGHNTLYWYLQNLGQGPELLIRYENEEAVDDSQLPKDRFSAERLKGVDSTLKIQPAELGDSAVYLCASSRNDRADGELFFGEGSRLTVL.

This clone was seen a few times. This rearrangement joins TRBV6-5 to TRBJ1-2; 9 nucleotides line up with TRBD1. The trim removed 7 bases at V and 5 bases at J, leaving 11 bases unmatched. The CDR3 loop spans 15 amino acids. Germline V CDR1 and CDR2: MNHEY, SVGAGI. In DNA form, the CDR3 reads TGTGCCAGCATTTGGGGACAGGGAAGGCCTTATGGCTACACCTTC. As protein: CASIWGQGRPYGYTF.

The chain uses TRBV6-5 and TRBJ2-7; D is perhaps TRBD1 (7 bases). V lost 2 bases to trimming and J lost 0 bases, with 14 bases between them. Germline V lookup: CDR1 MNHEY, CDR2 SVGAGI. This CDR3 has 16 amino acids. The DNA of the CDR3 is TGTGCCAGCAGTTACCGGCGGGACAGCCACTCCTACGAGCAGTACTTC. Encoded protein: CASSYRRDSHSYEQYF.

V and J are TRBV6-5 and TRBJ1-2, with D possibly being TRBD1 (6 bases). Germline V CDR1 and CDR2: MNHEY, SVGAGI. The CDR3 is 14 amino acids. Trimming cost V 6 bases and J 7 bases, with 18 bases left between them. The CDR3 DNA reads as TGTGCCAGCAGACCCAGGACAGAGGGCCTTGGCTACACCTTC. This translates into CASRPRTEGLGYTF.

The genes are TRBV5-4 and TRBJ2-2; tentatively, D is TRBD1 (6 bases). The CDR3 totals 15 residues. Trimming shortened V by 2 bases and J by 1 base, and 9 bases separated the two germline ends. Germline CDR1 and CDR2: SGHNT and YYREEE (reference sequence). For the CDR3, the DNA is TGTGCCAGCAGCTTAATACAGGGGAACACCGGGGAGCTGTTTTTT. Translation gives CASSLIQGNTGELFF.

This clone occurred a few times. The chain combines TRBV12-3 or TRBV12-4 with TRBJ2-7; D ambiguous. This CDR3 contains 12 residues. V lost 0 bases to trimming and J lost 6 bases, with 6 bases between them. The CDR3 here is CASSLALREQYF. The CDR3 DNA follows: TGTGCCAGCAGTTTAGCGTTGCGCGAGCAGTACTTC.

V gene TRBV5-4 combines with J gene TRBJ1-5; D not resolved. The CDR3 extends over 15 amino acids. Germline V gene sequence: CDR1 SGHNT, CDR2 YYREEE (reference sequence). V lost 0 bases, J lost 3 bases, and 10 bases lay in between. The CDR3 here is CASSLAGKSNQPQHF. The CDR3 nucleotides are TGTGCCAGCAGCTTGGCAGGCAAATCCAATCAGCCCCAGCATTTT.

The chain has TRBV7-8 and TRBJ1-4, with D possibly being TRBD1 (5 bases). This CDR3 is 16 amino acids long. Trimming stripped 4 bases from V and 0 bases from J, with 12 bases between. Germline V gene data show CDR1 as SGHVS and CDR2 as FQNEAQ. The CDR3 protein is CASSSYRSATNEKLFF. DNA of the CDR3: TGTGCCAGCAGCTCCTACAGGTCCGCAACTAATGAAAAACTGTTTTTT.

J is TRBJ2-5 and V is TRBV19; the D gene is possibly TRBD2 (5 bases). Germline values: CDR1 LNHDA, CDR2 SQIVND (reference sequence). V lost 4 bases to trimming and J lost 2 bases, with 8 bases between them. The CDR3 loop spans 13 amino acids. CDR3 in DNA: TGTGCCAGTAGTAGCGGACTGCAAGAGACCCAGTACTTC. Its protein is CASSSGLQETQYF.

This chain links TRBV5-1 with TRBJ2-5; no clear D. This CDR3 contains 12 residues. The germline V and J ends were trimmed by 1 base and 2 bases, with 3 bases remaining between them. Germline V lookup: CDR1 SGHRS, CDR2 YFSETQ. The CDR3 is CASSLRQETQYF. In DNA form, the CDR3 reads TGCGCCAGCAGCTTGCGTCAAGAGACCCAGTACTTC.

This clone occurred once. The rearrangement joins TRBV29-1 to TRBJ1-1; TRBD1 aligns across 7 bases. V was clipped by 6 bases and J by 1 base; unmatched bases: 5. This CDR3 is built from 13 residues. Per germline, CDR1 SQVTM and CDR2 ANQGSEA. CDR3 coding DNA: TGCAGCGTCAGACAGGGAGGGAACACTGAAGCTTTCTTT. Encoded protein: CSVRQGGNTEAFF.